This T cell receptor (beta chain) came from a study of blood T cell repertoires in COVID-19 (dated by TCRdb to the early 2020s). In the study overall: Samples covering the acute and convalescent phases of COVID-19 were provided by collaborators in the United States, Italy and Spain. Samples were obtained from the ongoing ImmuneRACE study (first 160 participants) and from 950 to 1,500 subjects provided by 6 global collaborators. Where HLA class I and class II types were available, the types were taken from metadata supplied by the sample provider, not from assay-based typing. The repertoires were released in a freely available public database intended as a resource for research on the immune response to SARS-CoV-2. Deeply sampled blood TCRbeta repertoires from subjects exposed to, actively infected with, or recovered from COVID-19 were included in the dataset. The material from the prospective study consisted of cDNA or gDNA derived from T cells, B-cell-depleted T cells, or PBMCs. Nearly every sample came with metadata listing a de-identified subject ID, COVID-19 status, age in years and sex.

Concerning this clone: The antigen it binds to is not known. Per-nucleotide qualities are absent, and no much larger clonotype sits a single base away.

TCRbeta CDR3 regions were amplified from genomic DNA using the immunoSEQ Assay, a bias-controlled multiplex PCR. Regarding the original processing steps: Within the assay, amplification of reference gene primers was used to estimate how many nucleated cells each sample contained. To quantify the absolute abundance of each unique TCRbeta CDR3 rearrangement, sequence reads were collapsed and filtered. For each sample, productive Simpson clonality was calculated as the square root of Simpson's diversity index across productive rearrangements. This is the immuneACCESS table as TCRdb keeps it, with only in-frame sequences that have V and J called. A part of the clones is gone; compared with another copy, unresolved V genes explain less than half, and the rest is unexplained. From that table come the V and J calls and clone size; the DNA was used to work out D and trimming. A total of under 200,000 clones appear in this sample, 80% to 90% of them only once. The ten most abundant clones make up about 7.2% of the sample.

Enrolling through a virtual design, the prospective study's participants ranged in age from roughly 18 to 95 years and lived across 24 United States geographic areas. In the prospective study, participants were assigned to cohorts based on the clinical history participants reported in a screening survey and a study questionnaire. ImmuneRACE Cohort 3 recovered participants were defined by two consecutive negative NP/OP PCR tests, healthcare professional clearance, or symptom resolution. In the prospective study, mobile phlebotomists collected whole blood, serum and a nasopharyngeal or oropharyngeal swab from each participant. Participants in the prospective study had the option to provide additional blood draws and questionnaires over a roughly 2-month period. Prospective study blood samples were shipped either frozen or at room temperature before DNA extraction. What the research found in general, with its limitations: The quantity of clinical and demographic metadata differed by source and by participant and was supplied without curation.

Counted from cysteine to phenylalanine, this CDR3 has 14 amino acids. Of all the DNA, just the CDR3 is kept, 42 bases in frame from base 1. V and J lose 0 bases and 3 bases, and a span of 6 bases separates them. CDR1 and CDR2 (SGHRS, YFSETQ) derive from the germline V gene. The receptor chain draws on TRBV5-1 and TRBJ1-4, with a weak D call of TRBD1 (5 bases match). The origin of this receptor is a man aged 50-60 years who had recovered from COVID-19. The sample was PBMCs or T cells enriched from blood (not recorded which). The DNA sequence is given as TGCGCCAGCAGCTTGGTAGGGGCTAATGAAAAACTGTTTTTT. It encodes CASSLVGANEKLFF.